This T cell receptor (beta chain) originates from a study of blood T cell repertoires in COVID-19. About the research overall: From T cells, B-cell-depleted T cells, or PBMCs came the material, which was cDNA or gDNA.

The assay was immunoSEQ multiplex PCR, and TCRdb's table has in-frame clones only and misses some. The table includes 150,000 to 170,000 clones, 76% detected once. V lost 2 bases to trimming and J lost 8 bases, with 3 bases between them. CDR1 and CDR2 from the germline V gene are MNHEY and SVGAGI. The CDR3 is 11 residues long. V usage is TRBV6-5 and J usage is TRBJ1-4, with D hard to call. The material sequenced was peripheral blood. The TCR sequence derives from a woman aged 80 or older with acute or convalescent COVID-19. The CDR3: CASSYREKLFF. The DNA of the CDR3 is TGTGCCAGCAGTTACCGGGAAAAACTGTTTTTT.